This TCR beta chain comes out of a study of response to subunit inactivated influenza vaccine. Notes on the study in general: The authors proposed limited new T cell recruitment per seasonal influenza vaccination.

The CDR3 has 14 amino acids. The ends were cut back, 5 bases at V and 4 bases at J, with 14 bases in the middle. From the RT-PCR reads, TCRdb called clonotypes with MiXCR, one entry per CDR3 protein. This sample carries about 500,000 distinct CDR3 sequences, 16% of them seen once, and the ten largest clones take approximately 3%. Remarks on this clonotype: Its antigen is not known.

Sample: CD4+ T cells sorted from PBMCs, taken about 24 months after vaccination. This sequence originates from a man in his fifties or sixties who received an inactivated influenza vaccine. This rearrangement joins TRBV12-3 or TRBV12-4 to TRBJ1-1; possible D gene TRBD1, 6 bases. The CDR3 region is CASSPSGVTTEAFF. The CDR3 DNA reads TGTGCCAGCAGTCCCTCAGGGGTGACCACTGAAGCTTTCTTT.